This TCR beta chain was captured by sequencing in a study of tumor-infiltrating lymphocytes in oesophageal squamous cell carcinoma. TCRdb recomputed calls from the PCR reads with MiXCR, one row per CDR3 protein. The sample records about 15,000 distinct CDR3 sequences, roughly 47% being singletons. As regards this clonotype: The CDR3 ends on some other residue instead of the conserved phenylalanine or tryptophan, so this is likely a read error. The DNA is omitted, as the CDR3 cannot be located on it reliably, and the CDR3 follows TCRdb's listing.

16 amino acids form the CDR3, both terminal residues included. CDR1 SGHTA and CDR2 FQGNSA come from the germline V gene. This chain joins TRBV7-2 and TRBJ2-5; the DNA was not used to check the table's D call, TRBD1. Sequences were obtained from blood. This sequence was found in a male donor with esophageal squamous cell carcinoma. CDR3 region: CASSSRDRVSPLHFGN.